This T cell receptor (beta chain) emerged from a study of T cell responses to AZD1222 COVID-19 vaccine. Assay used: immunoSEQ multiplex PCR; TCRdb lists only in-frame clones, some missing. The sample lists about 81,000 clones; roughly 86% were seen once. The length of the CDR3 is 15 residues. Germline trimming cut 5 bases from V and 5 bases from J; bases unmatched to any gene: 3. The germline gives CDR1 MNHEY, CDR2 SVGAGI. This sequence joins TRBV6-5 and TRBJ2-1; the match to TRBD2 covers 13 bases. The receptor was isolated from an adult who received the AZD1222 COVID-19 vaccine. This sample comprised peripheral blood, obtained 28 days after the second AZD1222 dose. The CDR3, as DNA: TGTGCCAGCAGTCACGGGACTAGCGGGGACAATGAGCAGTTCTTC. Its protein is CASSHGTSGDNEQFF.